Following are 10 T cell receptor beta chains from one sample sequenced in a study of control samples from healthy donors and cancer patients. The repertoire was sequenced with immunoSEQ multiplex PCR; TCRdb's copy has only in-frame clones and lacks some. The table records around 150,000 clones, about 90% of them present only once. The sequenced sample consisted of blood. The source is a man aged 18 to 29 in good health.

This sequence joins TRBV6-5 and TRBJ1-5; TRBD1 might be the D (5 bases). Per germline, CDR1 MNHEY and CDR2 SVGAGI. The CDR3 runs 13 residues. V was shortened by 8 bases and J by 7 bases, with 15 bases between the two germline ends. The CDR3 nucleotides are TGTGCCAGCGAAATGGGGGGAGGGCAGCCCCAGCATTTT. Translation: CASEMGGGQPQHF.

V and J are TRBV2 and TRBJ2-7; 7 nucleotides line up with TRBD1. V was pared by 8 bases and J by 5 bases, with 6 bases of the junction left unmatched. Germline V gene lookup returns CDR1 SNHLY and CDR2 FYNNEI. The CDR3 has 12 residues. The CDR3 here is CASGGTGDEQYF. The DNA of the CDR3 is TGTGCCAGCGGGGGAACAGGGGACGAGCAGTACTTC.

V gene TRBV10-3 combines with J gene TRBJ1-1, with D possibly matching TRBD1 (5 bases). V was cut by 4 bases and J by 2 bases, with 8 bases left in between. The CDR3 is made up of 13 amino acids. Germline V CDR1 and CDR2: ENHRY, SYGVKD. CDR3 in DNA: TGTGCCATCAGTGGGGACGGAAACACTGAAGCTTTCTTT. Translating gives CAISGDGNTEAFF.

The gene calls are TRBV28 and TRBJ2-3, with unresolved D. This CDR3 spans 14 amino acids. The V gene's germline CDR1 is MDHEN and CDR2 SYDVKM. With 3 bases removed from V and 2 bases from J, the gap between germline ends came to 9 bases. In DNA form, the CDR3 reads TGTGCCAGCAGTTTTCAGGCAGCCACAGATACGCAGTATTTT. It yields the protein CASSFQAATDTQYF.

CDR3 coding DNA: TGTGCCAGCAGTTACTCCGCGAAACTGACAGGGTTTGGGGAGCTGTTTTTT. It encodes CASSYSAKLTGFGELFF. This rearrangement joins TRBV6-2 or TRBV6-3 to TRBJ2-2; TRBD1 matches at 7 bases. The CDR3 covers 17 residues. V shed 0 bases and J 8 bases; nucleotides not matched to a gene: 12. Germline loops: CDR1 MNHEY, CDR2 SVGEGT.

The chain links TRBV6-4 to TRBJ2-1; 11 bases map to TRBD2. CDR3 length: 15 amino acids. The germline gives CDR1 MRHNA, CDR2 SNTAGT. V lost 3 bases and J lost 2; bases outside the gene matches: 0. The CDR3 DNA follows: TGTGCCAGCAGTGATAGCGGGGGGGCCTACAATGAGCAGTTCTTC. This gives the protein CASSDSGGAYNEQFF.

The gene calls are TRBV28 and TRBJ1-5; TRBD1 might be the D (5 bases). CDR1 and CDR2 (germline): MDHEN, SYDVKM. The CDR3 consists of 13 residues. V lost 6 bases and J 6 bases, leaving 12 bases between the germline ends. DNA for the CDR3: TGTGCCAGCAGGCCCGGGACTTCTCAGCCCCAGCATTTT. As protein: CASRPGTSQPQHF.

The V gene is TRBV19, the J gene TRBJ2-7; D is ambiguous. The CDR3 spans 14 residues. V gave up 4 bases and J gave up 6 bases, with 16 bases separating them. CDR1 is LNHDA, CDR2 SQIVND, per germline (reference sequence). CDR3 amino acids: CASSTQGVSVEQYF. CDR3 DNA sequence: TGTGCCAGTAGTACCCAAGGAGTATCGGTCGAGCAGTACTTC.

The V call is TRBV5-4, the J call TRBJ1-4; maybe TRBD1 (5 bases). Germline CDR1 is SGHNT and CDR2 is YYREEE (reference sequence). V was trimmed by 2 bases and J by 0 bases, leaving 23 bases between them. The CDR3 runs to 20 residues. CDR3 in amino acids: CASSFGKKRQLVATNEKLFF. The CDR3 coding sequence is TGTGCCAGCAGCTTCGGTAAGAAAAGACAGCTAGTTGCAACTAATGAAAAACTGTTTTTT.

This clone has just a few counts. The chain joins TRBV7-9 to TRBJ2-7; D unresolved. Germline V gene lookup returns CDR1 SEHNR and CDR2 FQNEAQ (reference sequence). Between the trimmed V and J ends, which lost 3 bases and 5 bases, there was a span of 11 bases. This CDR3 region has 13 residues. CDR3 loop: CASSFLGWNEQYF. DNA of the CDR3: TGTGCCAGCAGCTTCCTGGGGTGGAACGAGCAGTACTTC. Based on the CDR3 plus reference TRBV7-9 and TRBJ2-7, the full variable domain is DTGVSQNPRHKITKRGQNVTFRCDPISEHNRLYWYRQTLGQGPEFLTYFQNEAQLEKSRLLSDRFSAERPKGSFSTLEIQRTEQGDSAMYLCASSFLGWNEQYFGPGTRLTVT.